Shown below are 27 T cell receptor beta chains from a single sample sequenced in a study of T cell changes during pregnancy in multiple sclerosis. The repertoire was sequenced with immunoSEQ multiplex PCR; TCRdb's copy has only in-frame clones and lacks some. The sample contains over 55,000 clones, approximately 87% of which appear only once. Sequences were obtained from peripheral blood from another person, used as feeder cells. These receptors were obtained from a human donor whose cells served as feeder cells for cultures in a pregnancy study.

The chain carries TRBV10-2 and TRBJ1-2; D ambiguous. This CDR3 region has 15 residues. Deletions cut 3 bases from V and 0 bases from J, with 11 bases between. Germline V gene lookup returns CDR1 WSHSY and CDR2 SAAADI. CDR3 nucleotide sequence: TGCGCCAGCAGTGACGGCTCCCCTACTAACTATGGCTACACCTTC. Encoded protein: CASSDGSPTNYGYTF.

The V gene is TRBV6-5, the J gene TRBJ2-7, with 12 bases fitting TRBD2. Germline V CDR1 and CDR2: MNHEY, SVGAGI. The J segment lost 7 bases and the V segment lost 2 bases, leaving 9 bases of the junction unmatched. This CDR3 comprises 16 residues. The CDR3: CASSYRGGLAGTEQYF. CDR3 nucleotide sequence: TGTGCCAGCAGTTACCGTGGTGGACTAGCGGGAACGGAGCAGTACTTC.

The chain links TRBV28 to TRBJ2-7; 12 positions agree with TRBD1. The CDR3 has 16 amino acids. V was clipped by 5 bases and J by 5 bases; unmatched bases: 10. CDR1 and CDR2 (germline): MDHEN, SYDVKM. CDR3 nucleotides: TGTGCCAGCAGTACAACCGGGACAGGGGGCGCGGACGAGCAGTACTTC. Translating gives CASSTTGTGGADEQYF.

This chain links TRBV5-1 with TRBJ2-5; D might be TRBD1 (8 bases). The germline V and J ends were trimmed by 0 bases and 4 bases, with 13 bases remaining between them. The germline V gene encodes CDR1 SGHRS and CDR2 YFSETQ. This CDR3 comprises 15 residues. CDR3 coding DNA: TGCGCCAGCAGCTTGGAAGCGGGGACAGGAGAGACCCAGTACTTC. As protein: CASSLEAGTGETQYF.

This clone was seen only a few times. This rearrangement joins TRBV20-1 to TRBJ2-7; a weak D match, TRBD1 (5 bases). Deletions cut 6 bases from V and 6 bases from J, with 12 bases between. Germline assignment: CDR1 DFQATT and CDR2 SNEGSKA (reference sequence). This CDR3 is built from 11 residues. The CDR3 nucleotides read TGCAGTGCACTAAGGGGTGGCGAGCAGTACTTC. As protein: CSALRGGEQYF.

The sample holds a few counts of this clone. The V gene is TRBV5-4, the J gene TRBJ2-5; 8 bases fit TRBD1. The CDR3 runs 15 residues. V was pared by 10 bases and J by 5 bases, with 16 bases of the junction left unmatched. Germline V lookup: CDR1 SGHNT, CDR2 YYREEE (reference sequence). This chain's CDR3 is CAGSKTGEKGETQYF. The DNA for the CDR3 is TGTGCCGGATCAAAGACAGGGGAGAAGGGGGAGACCCAGTACTTC.

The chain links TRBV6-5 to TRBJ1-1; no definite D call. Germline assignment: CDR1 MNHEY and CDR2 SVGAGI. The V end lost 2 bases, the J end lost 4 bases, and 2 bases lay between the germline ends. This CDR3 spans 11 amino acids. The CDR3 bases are TGTGCCAGCAGTTACGGCACTGAAGCTTTCTTT. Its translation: CASSYGTEAFF.

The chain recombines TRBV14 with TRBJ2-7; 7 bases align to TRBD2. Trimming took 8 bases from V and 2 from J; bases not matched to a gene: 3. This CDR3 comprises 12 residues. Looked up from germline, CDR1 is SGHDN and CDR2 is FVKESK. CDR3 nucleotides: TGTGCCAGCGGACGGGGGGCCTACGAGCAGTACTTC. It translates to CASGRGAYEQYF.

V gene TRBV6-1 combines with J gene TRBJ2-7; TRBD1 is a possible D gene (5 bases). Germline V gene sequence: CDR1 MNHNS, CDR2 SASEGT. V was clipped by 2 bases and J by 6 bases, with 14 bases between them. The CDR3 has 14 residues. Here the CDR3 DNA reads TGTGCCAGCAGTGAAACGCTGGGGCGCCTCGAGCAGTACTTC. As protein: CASSETLGRLEQYF.

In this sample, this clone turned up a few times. CDR3 bases: TGTGCCAGCAGCCAAAGGGGACTAGCGGGTCCGAATGAGCAGTTCTTC. Protein product: CASSQRGLAGPNEQFF. This chain joins TRBV4-2 and TRBJ2-1; TRBD2 matches at 12 bases. The CDR3 runs 16 residues. Germline assignment: CDR1 LGHNA and CDR2 YNFKEQ. The V gene end was trimmed by 2 bases and the J gene end by 7 bases; junction bases not matched to a gene: 6.

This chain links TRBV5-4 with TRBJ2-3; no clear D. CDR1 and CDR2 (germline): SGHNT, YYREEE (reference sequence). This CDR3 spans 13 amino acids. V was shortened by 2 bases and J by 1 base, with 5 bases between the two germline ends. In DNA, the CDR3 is TGTGCCAGCAGCTTCCAAGGCACAGATACGCAGTATTTT. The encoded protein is CASSFQGTDTQYF.

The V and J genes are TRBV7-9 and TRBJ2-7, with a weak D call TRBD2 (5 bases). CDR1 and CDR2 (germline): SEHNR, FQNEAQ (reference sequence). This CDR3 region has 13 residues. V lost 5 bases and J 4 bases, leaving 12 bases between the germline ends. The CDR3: CASSPPTSYEQYF. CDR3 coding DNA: TGTGCCAGCAGCCCACCCACTAGTTACGAGCAGTACTTC.

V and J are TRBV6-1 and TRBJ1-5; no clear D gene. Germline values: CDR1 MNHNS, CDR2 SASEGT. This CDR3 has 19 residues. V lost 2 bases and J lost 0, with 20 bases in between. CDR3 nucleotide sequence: TGTGCCAGCAGTGAATCGTCAGGAACAGAGGAGTATAGCAATCAGCCCCAGCATTTT. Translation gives CASSESSGTEEYSNQPQHF.

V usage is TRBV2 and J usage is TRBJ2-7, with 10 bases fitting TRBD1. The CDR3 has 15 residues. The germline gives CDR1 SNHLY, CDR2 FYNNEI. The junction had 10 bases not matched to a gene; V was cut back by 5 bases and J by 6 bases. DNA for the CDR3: TGTGCCAGCAGTCCCGGACAGGGGGGACTCAGCGAGCAGTACTTC. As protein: CASSPGQGGLSEQYF. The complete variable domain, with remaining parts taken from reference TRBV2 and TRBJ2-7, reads EPEVTQTPSHQVTQMGQEVILRCVPISNHLYFYWYRQILGQKVEFLVSFYNNEISEKSEIFDDQFSVERPDGSNFTLKIRSTKLEDSAMYFCASSPGQGGLSEQYFGPGTRLTVT.

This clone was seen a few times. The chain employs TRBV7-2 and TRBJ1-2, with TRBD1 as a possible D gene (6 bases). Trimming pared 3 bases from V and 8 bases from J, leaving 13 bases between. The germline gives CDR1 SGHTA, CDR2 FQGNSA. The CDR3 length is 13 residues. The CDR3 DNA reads TGTGCCAGCAGCTTGTCAGGGGCTTGGGGCTACACCTTC. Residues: CASSLSGAWGYTF.

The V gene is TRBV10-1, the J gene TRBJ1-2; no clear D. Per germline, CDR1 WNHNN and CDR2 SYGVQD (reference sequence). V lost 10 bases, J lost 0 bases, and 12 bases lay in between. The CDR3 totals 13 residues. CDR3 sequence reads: CATSDGANYGYTF. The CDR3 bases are TGCGCCACTTCGGACGGAGCTAACTATGGCTACACCTTC.

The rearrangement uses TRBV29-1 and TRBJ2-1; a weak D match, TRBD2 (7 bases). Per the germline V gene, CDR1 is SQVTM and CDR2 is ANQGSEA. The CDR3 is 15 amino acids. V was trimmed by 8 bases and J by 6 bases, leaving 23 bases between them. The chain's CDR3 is CSLGGRGPIGNEQFF. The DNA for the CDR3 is TGCAGCTTAGGGGGGCGGGGGCCGATTGGCAATGAGCAGTTCTTC.

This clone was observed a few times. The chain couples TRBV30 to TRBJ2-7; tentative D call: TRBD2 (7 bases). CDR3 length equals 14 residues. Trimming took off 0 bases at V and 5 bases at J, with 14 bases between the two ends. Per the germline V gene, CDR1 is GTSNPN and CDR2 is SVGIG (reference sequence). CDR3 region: CAWSVGGGTHEQYF. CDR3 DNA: TGTGCCTGGAGTGTAGGGGGGGGGACCCACGAGCAGTACTTC.

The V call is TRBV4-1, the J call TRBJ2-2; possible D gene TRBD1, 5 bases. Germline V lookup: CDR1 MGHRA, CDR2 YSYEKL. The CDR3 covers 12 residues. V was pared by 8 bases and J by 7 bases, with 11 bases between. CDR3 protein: CASVNRGGELFF. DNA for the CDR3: TGCGCCAGCGTTAATAGGGGCGGGGAGCTGTTTTTT.

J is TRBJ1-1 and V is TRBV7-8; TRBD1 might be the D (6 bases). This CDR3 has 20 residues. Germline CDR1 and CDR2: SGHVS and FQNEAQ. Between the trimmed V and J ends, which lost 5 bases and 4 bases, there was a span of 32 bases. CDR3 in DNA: TGTGCCAGCAGCCTCCTCAGGACAGTGAATTCTTTAGAATTTAGCACTGAAGCTTTCTTT. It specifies CASSLLRTVNSLEFSTEAFF.

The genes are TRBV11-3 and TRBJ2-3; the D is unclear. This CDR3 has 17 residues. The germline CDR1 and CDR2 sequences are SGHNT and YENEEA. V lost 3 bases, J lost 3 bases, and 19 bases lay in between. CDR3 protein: CASSFSDSSSGTDTQYF. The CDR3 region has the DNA TGTGCCAGCAGCTTTTCCGACTCGTCAAGTGGGACAGATACGCAGTATTTT.

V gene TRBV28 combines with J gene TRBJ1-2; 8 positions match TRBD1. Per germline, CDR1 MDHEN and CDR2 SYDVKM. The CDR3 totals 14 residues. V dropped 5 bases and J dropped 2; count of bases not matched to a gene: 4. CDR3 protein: CASSRPGGNYGYTF. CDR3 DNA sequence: TGTGCCAGCAGTCGGCCAGGGGGCAACTATGGCTACACCTTC.

The DNA for the CDR3 is TGTGCCAGCAGCTTGGACTTCACTGAAGCTTTCTTT. Amino acid sequence: CASSLDFTEAFF. The chain recombines TRBV7-2 with TRBJ1-1; D uncertain. V lost 3 bases to trimming and J lost 4 bases, with 6 bases between them. The CDR3 is made up of 12 amino acids. Germline values: CDR1 SGHTA, CDR2 FQGNSA.

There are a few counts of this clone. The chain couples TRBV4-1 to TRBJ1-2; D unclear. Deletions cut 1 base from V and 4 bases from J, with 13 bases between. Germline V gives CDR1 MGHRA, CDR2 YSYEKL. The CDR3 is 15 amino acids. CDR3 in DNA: TGCGCCAGCAGCCAAGGTGCTGCAGGTTCCTATGGCTACACCTTC. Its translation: CASSQGAAGSYGYTF.

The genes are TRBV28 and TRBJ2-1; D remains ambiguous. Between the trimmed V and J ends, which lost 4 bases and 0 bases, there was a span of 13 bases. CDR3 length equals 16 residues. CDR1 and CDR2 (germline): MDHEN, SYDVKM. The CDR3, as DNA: TGTGCCAGCAGTTCCCTCGACGCCAGCTCCTACAATGAGCAGTTCTTC. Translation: CASSSLDASSYNEQFF.

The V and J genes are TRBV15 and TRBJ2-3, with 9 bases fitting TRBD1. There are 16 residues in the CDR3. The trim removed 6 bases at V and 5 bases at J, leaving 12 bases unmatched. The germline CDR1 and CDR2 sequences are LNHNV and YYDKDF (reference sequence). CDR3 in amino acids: CATRLGGDRAVDTQYF. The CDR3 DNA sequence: TGTGCCACCAGGTTAGGTGGGGACAGGGCTGTAGATACGCAGTATTTT.

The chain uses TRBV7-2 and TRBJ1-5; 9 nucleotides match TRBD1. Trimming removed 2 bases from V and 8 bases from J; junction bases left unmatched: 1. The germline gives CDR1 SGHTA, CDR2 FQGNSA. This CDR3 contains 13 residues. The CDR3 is CASSLTGGEPQHF. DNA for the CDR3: TGTGCCAGCAGCTTAACAGGGGGCGAGCCCCAGCATTTT.